This T cell receptor (beta chain) was obtained from a study of T-cell reconstitution after alpha-beta-depleted transplantation in children. This clonotype was recorded many times. Unique molecular identifiers were incorporated during preparation of the TCRbeta library. Each CDR3 protein is one row after TCRdb ran MiXCR on the PCR reads. The sample contains 70,000 to 95,000 distinct CDR3 sequences, less than 15% of which appear only once. The receptor was isolated from a human donor who donated a stem cell graft to a child with inherited bone marrow failure. The sample was PBMCs from the stem cell graft donor, taken from the stem cell graft.

CDR3 DNA sequence: TGTGCCAGCAGCGCCCAAGGAGGGATGGATCAGCCCCAGCATTTT. This sequence encodes CASSAQGGMDQPQHF. The chain couples TRBV7-2 to TRBJ1-5; D ambiguous. Germline CDR1 SGHTA, CDR2 FQGNSA. Trimming removed 5 bases at V and 5 bases at J, with 16 bases between. CDR3 length: 15 amino acids.